Included here is one T cell receptor (beta chain) sequence, with context. The antigen remains undetermined. The germline gives CDR1 SGHAT, CDR2 FQNNGV. The V and J ends lost 4 bases and 6 bases, in that order; junction bases with no gene match: 5. The CDR3 totals 15 residues. Amplification used 60 Vbeta primers and 13 Jbeta primers. Using immunoSEQ multiplex PCR, the repertoire was profiled, and TCRdb retains in-frame clones only, with some absent. The sample includes about 300,000 clones, 70% to 90% of them seen just once. Healthy bone marrow donors made up the donors. The data were obtained in a study of cytomegalovirus exposure and HLA in healthy donors. Broader study findings: Only CMV serostatus was available as immune exposure information. Reports described diagnosis of cytomegalovirus status by the classifier as highly specific and sensitive.

The sequence came from a man aged 35-49 years in good health and CMV-seropositive. The chain recombines TRBV11-2 with TRBJ2-1; 11 bases agree with TRBD2. The specimen was PBMCs. The chain's CDR3 is CASSSLAGGVNEQFF. The CDR3 bases are TGTGCCAGCAGCTCGCTAGCGGGAGGCGTCAATGAGCAGTTCTTC.